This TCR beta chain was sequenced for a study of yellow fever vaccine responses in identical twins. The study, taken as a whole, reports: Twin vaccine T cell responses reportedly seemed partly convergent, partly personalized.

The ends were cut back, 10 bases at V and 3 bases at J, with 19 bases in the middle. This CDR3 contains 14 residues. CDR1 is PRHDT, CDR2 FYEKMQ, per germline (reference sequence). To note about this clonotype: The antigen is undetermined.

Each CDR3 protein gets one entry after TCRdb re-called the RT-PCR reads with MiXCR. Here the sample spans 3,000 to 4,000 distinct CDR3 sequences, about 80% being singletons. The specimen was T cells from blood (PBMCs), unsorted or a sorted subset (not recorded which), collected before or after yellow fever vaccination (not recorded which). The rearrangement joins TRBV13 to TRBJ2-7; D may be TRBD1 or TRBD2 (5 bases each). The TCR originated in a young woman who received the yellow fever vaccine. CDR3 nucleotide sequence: TGTGCCATCCTCCGGGACGCCGGACGCTACGAGCAGTACTTC. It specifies CAILRDAGRYEQYF.